The 5 T cell receptor beta chains reported below all come from one sample, sequenced in a study of T cell responses to AZD1222 COVID-19 vaccine (dated by TCRdb to the early 2020s). Library preparation employed the immunoSEQ multiplex PCR assay. TCRdb took this table from immuneACCESS and kept in-frame rearrangements with V and J called. Such tables lack part of the clones; where checked against another copy, unresolved V genes explain under half of the gap, and the rest is unexplained. The sample yields 100,000 to 150,000 clones; 75% to 95% were counted once. The top ten clonotypes cover 2.8% of the sample. The time point label on this specimen signifies: baseline before first vaccination. This specimen was peripheral blood, taken on day 0 of AZD1222 vaccination. Every receptor here comes from an adult in good health.

This chain uses TRBV6-2 or TRBV6-3 with TRBJ2-7; the D gene is possibly TRBD1 (6 bases). This CDR3 comprises 14 residues. With 5 bases removed from V and 5 bases from J, the gap between germline ends came to 16 bases. The V gene's germline CDR1 is MNHEY and CDR2 SVGEGT. The CDR3 protein is CASSRGRGMDEQYF. Here the CDR3 DNA reads TGTGCCAGCAGTCGCGGCAGGGGCATGGACGAGCAGTACTTC.

The V and J genes are TRBV28 and TRBJ1-1; D is undetermined. The CDR3 is made up of 12 amino acids. In germline, CDR1 is MDHEN, CDR2 SYDVKM. Between the trimmed V and J ends, which lost 5 bases and 5 bases, there was a span of 9 bases. The CDR3 sequence is CASSQQRTEAFF. The CDR3 DNA sequence: TGTGCCAGCAGTCAACAGAGGACTGAAGCTTTCTTT.

The chain employs TRBV5-1 and TRBJ1-4; a weak D match, TRBD1 (6 bases). The V gene's germline CDR1 is SGHRS and CDR2 YFSETQ. With 0 bases removed from V and 7 bases from J, the gap between germline ends came to 13 bases. This CDR3 contains 15 residues. CDR3 sequence (DNA): TGCGCCAGCAGCTTGGTGGGGGGCCAGTTTGAAAAACTGTTTTTT. It is translated as CASSLVGGQFEKLFF.

CDR3 protein: CASSLEAGRALHF. Here the CDR3 DNA reads TGTGCCAGCAGTTTAGAGGCGGGCAGAGCCCTCCACTTT. The chain uses TRBV28 and TRBJ1-6; no firm D call. Germline CDR1 reads MDHEN; CDR2 reads SYDVKM. The V gene lost 2 bases and the J gene lost 14 bases, with 13 bases spanning the gap. The CDR3 runs 13 residues. The full variable domain, with the rest looked up from reference TRBV28 and TRBJ1-6, is DVKVTQSSRYLVKRTGEKVFLECVQDMDHENMFWYRQDPGLGLRLIYFSYDVKMKEKGDIPEGYSVSREKKERFSLILESASTNQTSMYLCASSLEAGRALHFGNGTRLTVT.

The chain has TRBV11-1 and TRBJ2-1, with TRBD2 as a possible D gene (6 bases). CDR1 is SGHAT, CDR2 FQDESV, per germline (reference sequence). The CDR3 consists of 15 residues. The germline V and J ends were trimmed by 3 bases and 14 bases, with 23 bases remaining between them. CDR3 sequence reads: CASSFENHPVGGKFF. The CDR3 DNA sequence: TGTGCCAGCAGCTTTGAAAATCACCCCGTCGGGGGAAAGTTCTTC.